The sequence of this TCR beta chain was determined in a study of beta chain features in type 1 diabetes. Whole-study context: Healthy donors, compared against patients, showed similar age, gender and cell yields. Study findings and constraints: Shorter TCRB CDR3s, moderately but significantly so, marked every one of the four CD4+ subsets in Type 1 diabetes patients.

For this clone: Its antigen is not identified.

This CDR3 region has 13 residues. Germline CDR1 is SGHTA and CDR2 is FQGTGA. Trimming pared 4 bases from V and 3 bases from J, leaving 10 bases between. Investigators reverse transcribed all isolated RNA, so they sequenced expressed TCRB transcripts. Assay used: immunoSEQ multiplex PCR; TCRdb lists only in-frame clones, some missing. The data show some 160,000 clones, 9% to 10% seen once. This sequence was found in a woman aged 25 to 45 with type 1 diabetes. Sequencing used central memory CD4+ T cells from blood. This chain joins TRBV7-3 and TRBJ2-7; possible D gene TRBD1, 5 bases. The CDR3 protein is CASSSQGGYEQYF. In nucleotides, the CDR3 is TGTGCCAGCAGCTCCCAGGGCGGCTACGAGCAGTACTTC.